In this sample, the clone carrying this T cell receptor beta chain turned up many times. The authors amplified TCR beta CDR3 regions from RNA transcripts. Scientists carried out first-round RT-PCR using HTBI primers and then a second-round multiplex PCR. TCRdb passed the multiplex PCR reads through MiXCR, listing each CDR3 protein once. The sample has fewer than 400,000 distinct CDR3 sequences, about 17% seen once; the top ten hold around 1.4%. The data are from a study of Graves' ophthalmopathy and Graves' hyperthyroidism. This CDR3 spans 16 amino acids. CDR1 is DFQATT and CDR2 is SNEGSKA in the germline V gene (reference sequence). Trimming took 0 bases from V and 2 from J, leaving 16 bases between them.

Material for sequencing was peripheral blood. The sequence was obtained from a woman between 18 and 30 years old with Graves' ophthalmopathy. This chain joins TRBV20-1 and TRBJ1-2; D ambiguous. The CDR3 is CSARDSRSGLNYGYTF. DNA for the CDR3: TGCAGTGCTAGAGATAGCAGGTCGGGGTTAAACTATGGCTACACCTTC.